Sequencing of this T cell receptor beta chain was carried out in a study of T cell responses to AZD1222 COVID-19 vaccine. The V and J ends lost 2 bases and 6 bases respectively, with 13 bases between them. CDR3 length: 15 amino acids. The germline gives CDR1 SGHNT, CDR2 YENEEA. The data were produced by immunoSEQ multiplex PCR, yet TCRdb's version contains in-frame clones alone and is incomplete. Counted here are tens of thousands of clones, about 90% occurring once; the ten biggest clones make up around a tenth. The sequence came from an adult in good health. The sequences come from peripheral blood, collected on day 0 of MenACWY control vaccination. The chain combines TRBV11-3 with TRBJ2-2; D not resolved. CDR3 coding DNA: TGTGCCAGCAGCTTATATTGGGGAAACGCCGGGGAGCTGTTTTTT. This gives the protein CASSLYWGNAGELFF.